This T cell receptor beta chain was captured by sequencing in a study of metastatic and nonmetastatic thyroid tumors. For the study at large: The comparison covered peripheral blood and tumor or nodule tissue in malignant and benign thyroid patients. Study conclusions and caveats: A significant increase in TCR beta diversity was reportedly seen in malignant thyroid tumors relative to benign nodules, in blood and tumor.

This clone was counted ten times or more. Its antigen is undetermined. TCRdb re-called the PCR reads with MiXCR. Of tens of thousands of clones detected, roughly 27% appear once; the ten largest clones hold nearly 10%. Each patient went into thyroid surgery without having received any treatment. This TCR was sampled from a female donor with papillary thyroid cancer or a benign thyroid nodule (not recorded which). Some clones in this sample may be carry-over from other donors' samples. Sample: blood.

This CDR3 reads CSARDVGQGEFEQFF. In DNA form, the CDR3 reads TGCAGTGCTAGAGATGTGGGACAGGGAGAATTTGAGCAGTTCTTC. The chain couples TRBV20-1 to TRBJ2-1, with TRBD1 identical over 9 bases. Germline-derived CDR1 and CDR2 are DFQATT and SNEGSKA (reference sequence). CDR3 size: 15 residues. The V segment lost 0 bases and the J segment 9 bases; nucleotides outside the gene matches: 9.